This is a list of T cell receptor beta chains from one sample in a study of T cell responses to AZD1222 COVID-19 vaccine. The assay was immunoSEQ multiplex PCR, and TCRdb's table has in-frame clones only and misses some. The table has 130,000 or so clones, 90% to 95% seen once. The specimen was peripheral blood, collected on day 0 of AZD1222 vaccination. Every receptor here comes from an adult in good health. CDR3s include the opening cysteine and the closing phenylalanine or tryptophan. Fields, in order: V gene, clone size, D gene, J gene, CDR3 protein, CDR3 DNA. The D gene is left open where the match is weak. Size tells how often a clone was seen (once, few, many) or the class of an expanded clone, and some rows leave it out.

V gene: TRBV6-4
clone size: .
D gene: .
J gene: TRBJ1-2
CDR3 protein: CASSPDRNYGYTF
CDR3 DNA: TGTGCCAGCAGCCCCGACAGGAACTATGGCTACACCTTC

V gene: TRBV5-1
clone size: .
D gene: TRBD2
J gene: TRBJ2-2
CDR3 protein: CASSLGGGTNTGELFF
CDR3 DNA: TGCGCCAGCAGCTTGGGCGGGGGTACAAACACCGGGGAGCTGTTTTTT

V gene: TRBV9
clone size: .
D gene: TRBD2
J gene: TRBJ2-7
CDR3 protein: CASSVGPSGGYEQYF
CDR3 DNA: TGTGCCAGCAGCGTAGGTCCTAGCGGGGGCTACGAGCAGTACTTC

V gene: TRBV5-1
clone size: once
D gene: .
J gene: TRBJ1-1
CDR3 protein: CASSFGNTEAFF
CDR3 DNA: TGCGCCAGCAGCTTTGGTAACACTGAAGCTTTCTTT

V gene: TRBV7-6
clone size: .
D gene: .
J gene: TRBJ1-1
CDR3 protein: CASSSLTGRENTEAFF
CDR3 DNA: TGTGCCAGCAGCTCTTTAACTGGGCGGGAGAACACTGAAGCTTTCTTT

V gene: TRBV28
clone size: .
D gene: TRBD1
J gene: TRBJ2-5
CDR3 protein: CASGGTGQETQYF
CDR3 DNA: TGTGCCAGCGGTGGGACAGGGCAAGAGACCCAGTACTTC

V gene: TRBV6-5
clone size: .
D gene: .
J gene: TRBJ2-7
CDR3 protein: CASSYSNLGSYEQYF
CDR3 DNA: TGTGCCAGCAGTTACTCGAATTTAGGCTCCTACGAGCAGTACTTC

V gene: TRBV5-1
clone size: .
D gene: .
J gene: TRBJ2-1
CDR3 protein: CASSFQGDNEQFF
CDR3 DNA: TGCGCCAGCAGCTTCCAGGGAGACAATGAGCAGTTCTTC

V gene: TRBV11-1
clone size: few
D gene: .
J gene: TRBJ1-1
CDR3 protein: CASSGNRDLAFF
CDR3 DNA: TGTGCCAGCAGCGGGAACCGGGACCTTGCTTTCTTT

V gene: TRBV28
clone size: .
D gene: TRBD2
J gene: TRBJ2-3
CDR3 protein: CASSLSPLAGGQGDTQYF
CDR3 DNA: TGTGCCAGCAGTTTATCCCCACTAGCGGGAGGGCAGGGAGATACGCAGTATTTT

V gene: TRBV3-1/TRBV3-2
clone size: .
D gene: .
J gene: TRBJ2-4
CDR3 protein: CASAKGETWGNIQYF
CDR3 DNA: TGTGCCAGCGCAAAGGGGGAAACGTGGGGGAACATTCAGTACTTC

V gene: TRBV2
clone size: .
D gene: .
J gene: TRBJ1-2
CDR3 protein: CASSEEAGQSGYTF
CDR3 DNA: TGTGCCAGCAGTGAAGAGGCAGGGCAAAGTGGCTACACCTTC

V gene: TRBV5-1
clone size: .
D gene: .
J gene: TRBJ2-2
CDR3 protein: CASNIQVGAGELFF
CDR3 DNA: TGCGCCAGCAACATACAGGTCGGTGCCGGGGAGCTGTTTTTT

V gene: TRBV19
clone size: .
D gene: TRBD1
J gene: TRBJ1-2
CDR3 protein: CASSTGQGSYGYTF
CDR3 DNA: TGTGCCAGTAGTACTGGACAGGGCAGCTATGGCTACACCTTC

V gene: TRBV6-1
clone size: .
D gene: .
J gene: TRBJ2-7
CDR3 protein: CASSETSSKEYF
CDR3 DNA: TGTGCCAGCAGTGAAACTAGCAGTAAAGAGTACTTC

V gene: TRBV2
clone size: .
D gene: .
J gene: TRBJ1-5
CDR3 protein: CASGVSSNQPQHF
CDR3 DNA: TGTGCCAGCGGGGTCTCAAGCAATCAGCCCCAGCATTTT

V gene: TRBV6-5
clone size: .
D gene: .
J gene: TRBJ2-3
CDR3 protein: CASSYTIQLSTDTQYF
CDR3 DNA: TGTGCCAGCAGTTACACTATACAACTTAGCACAGATACGCAGTATTTT

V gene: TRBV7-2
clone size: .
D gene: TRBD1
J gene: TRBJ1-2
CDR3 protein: CASSSGQGVGGYTF
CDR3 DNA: TGTGCCAGCAGCTCGGGACAGGGGGTAGGTGGCTACACCTTC

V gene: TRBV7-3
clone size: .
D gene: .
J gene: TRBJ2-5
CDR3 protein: CASSPPGGETQYF
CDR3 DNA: TGTGCCAGCAGTCCACCCGGAGGAGAGACCCAGTACTTC

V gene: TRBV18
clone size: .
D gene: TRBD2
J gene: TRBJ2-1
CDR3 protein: CASSQGLAGNSYNEQFF
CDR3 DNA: TGTGCCAGCTCACAGGGACTAGCGGGAAACTCCTACAATGAGCAGTTCTTC

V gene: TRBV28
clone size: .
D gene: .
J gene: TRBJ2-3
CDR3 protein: CASSLSGSADTQYF
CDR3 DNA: TGTGCCAGCAGTTTATCCGGTTCCGCAGATACGCAGTATTTT

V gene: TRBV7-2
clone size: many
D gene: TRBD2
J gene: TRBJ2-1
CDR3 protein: CASSPWTSGSYEQFF
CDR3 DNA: TGTGCCAGCAGCCCCTGGACTAGCGGGAGCTATGAGCAGTTCTTC

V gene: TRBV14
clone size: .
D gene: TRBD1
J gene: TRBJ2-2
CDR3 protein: CASSQQTGATGELFF
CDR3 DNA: TGTGCCAGCAGCCAACAGACAGGGGCCACCGGGGAGCTGTTTTTT

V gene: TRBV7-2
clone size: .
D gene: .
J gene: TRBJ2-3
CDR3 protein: CASSLARDDTQYF
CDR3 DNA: TGTGCCAGCAGCTTAGCGCGAGATGATACGCAGTATTTT

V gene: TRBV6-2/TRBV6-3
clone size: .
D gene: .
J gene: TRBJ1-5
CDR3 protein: CASSSTANQPQHF
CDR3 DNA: TGTGCCAGCAGCAGCACAGCAAATCAGCCCCAGCATTTT

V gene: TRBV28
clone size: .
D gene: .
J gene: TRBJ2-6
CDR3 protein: CASSTLGSGANVLTF
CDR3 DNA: TGTGCCAGCAGTACCCTAGGCTCTGGGGCCAACGTCCTGACTTTC

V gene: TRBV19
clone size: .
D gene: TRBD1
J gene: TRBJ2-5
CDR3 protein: CASSIYWDRGLETQYF
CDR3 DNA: TGTGCCAGTAGTATCTATTGGGACAGGGGGTTGGAGACCCAGTACTTC

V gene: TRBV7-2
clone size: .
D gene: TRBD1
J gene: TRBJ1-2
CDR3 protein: CASSSPDRVLYGYTF
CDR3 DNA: TGTGCCAGCAGCTCCCCGGACAGGGTGCTCTATGGCTACACCTTC

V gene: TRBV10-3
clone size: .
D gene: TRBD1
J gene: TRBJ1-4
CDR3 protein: CATQRGTGGEKLFF
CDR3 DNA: TGTGCCACCCAGCGGGGGACAGGGGGTGAAAAACTGTTTTTT

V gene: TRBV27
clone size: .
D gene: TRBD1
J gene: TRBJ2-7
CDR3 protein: CASQGQGGELYEQYF
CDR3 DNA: TGTGCCAGTCAGGGACAGGGAGGGGAGCTCTACGAGCAGTACTTC

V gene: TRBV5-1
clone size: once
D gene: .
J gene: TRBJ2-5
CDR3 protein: CASTTGQTQYF
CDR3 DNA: TGCGCCAGCACTACAGGGCAGACCCAGTACTTC

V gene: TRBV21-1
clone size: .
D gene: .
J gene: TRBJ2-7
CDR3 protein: CASSRGRVGKTYEQYF
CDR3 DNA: TGTGCCAGCAGCAGAGGCCGGGTAGGCAAAACCTACGAGCAGTACTTC

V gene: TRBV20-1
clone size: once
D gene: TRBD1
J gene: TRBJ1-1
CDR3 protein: CSASGARGEAFF
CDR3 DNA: TGCAGTGCTAGTGGGGCCAGGGGGGAAGCTTTCTTT

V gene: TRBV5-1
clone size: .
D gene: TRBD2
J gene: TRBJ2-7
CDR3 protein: CASSLGGTSVNEQYF
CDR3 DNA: TGCGCCAGCAGCTTGGGCGGGACTAGCGTGAACGAGCAGTACTTC

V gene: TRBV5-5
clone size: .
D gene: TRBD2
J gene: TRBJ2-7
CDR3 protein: CASSRRTSGSGRPSSYEQYF
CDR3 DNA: TGTGCCAGCAGCCGCCGGACTAGCGGGTCCGGGCGCCCCAGCTCCTACGAGCAGTACTTC

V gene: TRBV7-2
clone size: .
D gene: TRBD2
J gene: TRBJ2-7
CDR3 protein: CASSLAVTSGNYEQYF
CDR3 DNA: TGTGCCAGCAGCTTAGCGGTGACTAGCGGGAATTACGAGCAGTACTTC

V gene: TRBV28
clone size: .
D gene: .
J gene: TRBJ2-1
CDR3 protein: CASSLAGLKIEQFF
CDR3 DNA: TGTGCCAGCAGTTTAGCGGGACTCAAAATTGAGCAGTTCTTC

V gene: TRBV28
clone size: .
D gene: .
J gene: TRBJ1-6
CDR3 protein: CASSSQSPLHF
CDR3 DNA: TGTGCCAGCAGTTCCCAGTCACCCCTCCACTTT

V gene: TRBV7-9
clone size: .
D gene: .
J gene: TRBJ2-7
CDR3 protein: CASSSGTNVYEQYF
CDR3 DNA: TGTGCCAGCAGCTCCGGGACAAATGTCTACGAGCAGTACTTC

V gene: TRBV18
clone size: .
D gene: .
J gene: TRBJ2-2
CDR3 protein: CASSPLGPPNTGELFF
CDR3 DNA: TGTGCCAGCTCACCACTCGGACCTCCGAACACCGGGGAGCTGTTTTTT

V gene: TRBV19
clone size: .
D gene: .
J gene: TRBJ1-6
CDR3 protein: CASSIDRGSPLHF
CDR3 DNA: TGTGCCAGTAGTATAGATCGGGGGTCACCCCTCCACTTT

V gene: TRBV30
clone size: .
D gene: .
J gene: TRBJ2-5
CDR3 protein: CAWRGVGETQYF
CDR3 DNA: TGTGCCTGGCGGGGTGTCGGAGAGACCCAGTACTTC

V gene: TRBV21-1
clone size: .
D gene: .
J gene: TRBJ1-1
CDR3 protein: CASSKVTPVGTEAFF
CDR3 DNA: TGTGCCAGCAGCAAAGTGACCCCCGTGGGCACTGAAGCTTTCTTT

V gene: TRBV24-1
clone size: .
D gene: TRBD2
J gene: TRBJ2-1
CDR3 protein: CATSDFPSGINEQFF
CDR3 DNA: TGTGCCACCAGTGATTTTCCTAGCGGGATAAATGAGCAGTTCTTC

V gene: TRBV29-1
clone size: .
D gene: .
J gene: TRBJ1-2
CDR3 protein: CSAPQGGDNYGCTF
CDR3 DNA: .

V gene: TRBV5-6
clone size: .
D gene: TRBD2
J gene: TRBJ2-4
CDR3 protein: CASSPTGTRNIQYF
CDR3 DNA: TGTGCCAGCAGCCCGACCGGGACTAGAAACATTCAGTACTTC

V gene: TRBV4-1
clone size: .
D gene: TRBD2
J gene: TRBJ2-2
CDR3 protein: CASSQGLAGGNTGELFF
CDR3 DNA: TGCGCCAGCAGCCAAGGGCTAGCGGGAGGAAACACCGGGGAGCTGTTTTTT

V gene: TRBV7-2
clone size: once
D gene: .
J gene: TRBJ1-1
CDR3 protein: CASSSQMNTEAFF
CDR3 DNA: TGTGCCAGCAGCTCACAAATGAACACTGAAGCTTTCTTT

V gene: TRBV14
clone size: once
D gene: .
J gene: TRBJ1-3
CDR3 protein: CASSRGVLSSGNTIYF
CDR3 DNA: TGTGCCAGCAGCCGGGGCGTACTTAGCTCTGGAAACACCATATATTTT

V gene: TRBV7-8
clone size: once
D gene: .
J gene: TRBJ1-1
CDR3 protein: CASSLPYRETEAFF
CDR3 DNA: TGTGCCAGCAGCTTACCTTACAGGGAAACTGAAGCTTTCTTT

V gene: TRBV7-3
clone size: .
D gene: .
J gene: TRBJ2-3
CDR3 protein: CASSLIPGPTDTQYF
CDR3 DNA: TGTGCCAGCAGCTTAATCCCAGGGCCCACAGATACGCAGTATTTT

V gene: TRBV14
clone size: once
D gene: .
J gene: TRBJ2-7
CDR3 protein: CASSPREYGYEQYF
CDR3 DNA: TGTGCCAGCAGCCCCCGGGAATACGGCTACGAGCAGTACTTC